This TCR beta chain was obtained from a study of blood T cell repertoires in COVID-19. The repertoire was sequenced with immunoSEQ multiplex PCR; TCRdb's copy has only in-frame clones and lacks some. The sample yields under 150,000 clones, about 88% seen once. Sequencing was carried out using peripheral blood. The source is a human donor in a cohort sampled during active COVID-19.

The CDR3 region has the DNA TGTGCCAGCAGCCTACCCGGCGGAGAGCAGTACTTC. It is translated as CASSLPGGEQYF. This chain joins TRBV7-3 and TRBJ2-7; D call uncertain. V lost 5 bases, J lost 7 bases, and 12 bases lay in between. Germline V lookup: CDR1 SGHTA, CDR2 FQGTGA. The CDR3 loop spans 12 amino acids.